The entry below describes one T cell receptor beta chain. Its target antigen remains unknown. Per-base qualities were not stored, and no clone one base away is much larger. Taken with the paper, the label for treatment or condition translates to: live attenuated yellow fever vaccine strain. A standard Ficoll-Paque protocol was used to isolate PBMCs from peripheral blood. Dynabeads CD4 and CD8 positive selection kits were used to isolate CD4 and CD8 T-cell fractions. TriZol was used to extract RNA from bulk PBMCs, CD4 and CD8 fractions, and dextramer-positive and dextramer-negative fractions. V has 8 bases trimmed and J has 10 bases trimmed; junction bases matching no gene number 13. CDR1 MDHEN and CDR2 SYDVKM were looked up in the germline V gene. Taken from cysteine to phenylalanine, the CDR3 has 14 residues. The CDR3 DNA has 42 bases and is translated from base 1. The data were taken from a study of T cells after yellow fever vaccination (dated by TCRdb to about 2019). In terms of the full investigation: The SMART-Seq v4 Ultra Low Input RNA kit was used to prepare libraries from fractions with low cell numbers. Two healthy male donors, one aged 18 to 30 and one aged 30 to 40 years, made up the cohort. To follow T-cell clones before and after primary and booster YFV17D yellow fever vaccination, bulk TCR alpha and beta repertoires were sequenced over time. Blood samples were taken at several timepoints before and after primary and secondary immunization, and bulk PBMC replicates and cell subsets were isolated.

Sequenced on an Illumina NovaSeq 6000. TCR cDNA was synthesized by 5'RACE template switching, which introduced a universal primer site and unique molecular identifiers. Priming of cDNA synthesis was performed from both the TCR alpha and TCR beta constant segments. Two PCR steps were used to amplify libraries, with sample barcodes and sequencing adapters being added in the second step. Sequencing of libraries was performed on Illumina HiSeq 2500 (2x100 bp) or NovaSeq (2x150 bp). In the source study's methods: MIGEC handled demultiplexing of reads and collapsing into UMI consensus sequences, while MiXCR performed V(D)J alignment. Using edgeR on replicate PBMC samples, clonotypes were called vaccine-responding if FDR was below 0.01 and the log2 fold change was above 5 up to day 15. Each bulk clonotype received a CD4 or CD8 identity based on whether the sequenced CD4 or CD8 repertoire contained that clonotype at higher abundance. In-frame beta chains were kept once TCRdb had trimmed the public reads at Q25 with fastp and called clones with MiXCR. Every CDR3 protein is listed once, alongside the most common genes and DNA of its rows. In this record, the V and J calls reflect TCRdb's handling and not the investigators' own analysis. This sample is represented by a few hundred thousand distinct CDR3 sequences; about 5% of them were singletons. The ten largest make up 3% to 4% of the sample.

Study-wide findings and limitations: Compared with the primary T-cell response, the secondary T-cell response was faster but weaker, reaching its peak on day 5 rather than on day 15. Most clones expanded after primary vaccination were re-detected after the booster (around 96% of CD4 and 88% of CD8), suggesting broad memory maintenance. Computational filtering was required because FACS-sorted repertoires could contain abundant contaminating clonotypes from the bulk population. A small fraction of clonotypes appeared in both the CD4 and CD8 compartments, likely as a result of convergent recombination. Only a couple of donors were included in the study, so the extent to which the findings can be generalized is limited.

The chain joins TRBV28 to TRBJ2-1; 8 middle bases align to TRBD1. The specimen was CD4+ T cells sorted from PBMCs, collected on the day of the yellow fever booster vaccination. This TCR derives from a man aged 18 to 29 who received the YFV17D yellow fever vaccine. DNA sequence: TGTGCCAGCCTCAAGGGACAGGCCACAGGGGAGCAGTTCTTC. It specifies CASLKGQATGEQFF.